By share of the sample, the clone carrying this TCR beta chain is medium-sized. The sample belongs to a study of graft-versus-host responses after intestinal transplantation. Profiled with immunoSEQ multiplex PCR; TCRdb holds only in-frame clones, not every one. The sample lists 15,000 to 20,000 clones, under 45% occurring once. Responder cells labeled with CFSE (around 200,000) were co-plated with irradiated stimulator cells labeled with violet dye (around 200,000). From germline, CDR1 is MGHRA and CDR2 YSYEKL. Deletions cut 5 bases from V and 6 bases from J, with 8 bases between. The CDR3 extends over 12 amino acids.

This TCR derives from a human patient who received an intestinal transplant. The V gene is TRBV4-1, the J gene TRBJ2-1; D uncertain. This sample comprised alloreactive CD8+ T cells from a mixed lymphocyte reaction culture, obtained before intestinal transplant. Subset denoted: CFSE-low proliferating T cells sorted from roughly six-day pre-transplant mixed lymphocyte reaction (GvH or HvG direction). The CDR3 nucleotides are TGCGCCAGCAGCAACTTCCTCAATGAGCAGTTCTTC. Protein product: CASSNFLNEQFF.